The text below deals with one TCR beta chain. 5' RACE with UMI labels generated the TRB cDNA libraries. Following a re-call of the 5' RACE reads, TCRdb has one entry per CDR3 protein and lacks DNA. The table lists over 55,000 distinct CDR3 sequences. These data belong to a study of CXCR3-negative and CXCR3-positive naive CD8 T cells. Per germline, CDR1 SQVTM and CDR2 ANQGSEA. The CDR3 covers 11 residues. The sample consisted of memory CD8+ T cells from blood. The receptor was derived from a human donor in good health. Some clones in this sample may be carry-over from other donors' samples. The chain couples TRBV29-1 to TRBJ2-1; lacking DNA, the TRBD1 call made by TCRdb goes unchecked. The CDR3 sequence: CSVPLGGEQFF.